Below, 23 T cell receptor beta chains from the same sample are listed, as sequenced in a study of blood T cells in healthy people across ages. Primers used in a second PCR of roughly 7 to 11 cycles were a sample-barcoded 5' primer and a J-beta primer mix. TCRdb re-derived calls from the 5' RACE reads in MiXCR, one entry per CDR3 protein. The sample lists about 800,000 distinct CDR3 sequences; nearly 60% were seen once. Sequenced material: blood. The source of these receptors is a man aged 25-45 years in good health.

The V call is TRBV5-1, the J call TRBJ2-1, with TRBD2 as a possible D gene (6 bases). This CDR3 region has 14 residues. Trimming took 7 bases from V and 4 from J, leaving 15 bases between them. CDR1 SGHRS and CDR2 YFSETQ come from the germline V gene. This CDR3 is CASSMTGDYNEQFF. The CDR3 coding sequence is TGCGCCAGCTCCATGACGGGGGATTACAATGAGCAGTTCTTC. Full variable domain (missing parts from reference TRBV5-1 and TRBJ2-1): KAGVTQTPRYLIKTRGQQVTLSCSPISGHRSVSWYQQTPGQGLQFLFEYFSETQRNKGNFPGRFSGRQFSNSRSEMNVSTLELGDSALYLCASSMTGDYNEQFFGPGTRLTVL.

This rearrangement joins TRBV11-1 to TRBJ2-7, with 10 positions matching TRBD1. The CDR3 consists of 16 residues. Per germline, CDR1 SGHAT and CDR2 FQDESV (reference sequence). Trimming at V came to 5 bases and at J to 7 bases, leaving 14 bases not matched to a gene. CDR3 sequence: CASSRTGTGVYNEQYF. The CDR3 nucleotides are TGTGCCAGCAGCCGAACCGGGACAGGGGTCTACAATGAGCAGTACTTC.

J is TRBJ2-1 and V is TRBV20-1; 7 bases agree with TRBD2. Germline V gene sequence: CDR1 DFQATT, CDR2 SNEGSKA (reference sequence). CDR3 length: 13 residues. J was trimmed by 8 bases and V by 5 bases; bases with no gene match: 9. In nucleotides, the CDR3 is TGCAGTGCTGCCTCCGGGACTACGGATGAGCAGTTCTTC. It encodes CSAASGTTDEQFF.

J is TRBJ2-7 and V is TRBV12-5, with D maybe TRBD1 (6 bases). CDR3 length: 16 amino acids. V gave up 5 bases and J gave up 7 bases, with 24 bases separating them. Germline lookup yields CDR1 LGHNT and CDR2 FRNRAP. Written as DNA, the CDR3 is TGTGCTAGTGGTCCCACACGGACAGAAATCGACAATGAGCAGTACTTC. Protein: CASGPTRTEIDNEQYF.

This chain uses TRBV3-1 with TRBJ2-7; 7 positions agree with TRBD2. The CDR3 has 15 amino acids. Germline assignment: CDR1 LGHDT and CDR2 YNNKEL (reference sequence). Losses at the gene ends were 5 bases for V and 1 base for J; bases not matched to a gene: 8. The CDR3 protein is CASSSTQRDSYEQYF. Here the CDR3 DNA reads TGTGCCAGCAGCTCGACCCAGCGGGATTCCTACGAGCAGTACTTC.

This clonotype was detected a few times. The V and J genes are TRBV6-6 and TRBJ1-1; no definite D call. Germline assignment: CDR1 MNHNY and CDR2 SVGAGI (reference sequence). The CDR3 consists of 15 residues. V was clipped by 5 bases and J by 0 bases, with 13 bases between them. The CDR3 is CASSPPTGLNTEAFF. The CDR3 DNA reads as TGTGCCAGCAGTCCCCCGACGGGCTTGAACACTGAAGCTTTCTTT.

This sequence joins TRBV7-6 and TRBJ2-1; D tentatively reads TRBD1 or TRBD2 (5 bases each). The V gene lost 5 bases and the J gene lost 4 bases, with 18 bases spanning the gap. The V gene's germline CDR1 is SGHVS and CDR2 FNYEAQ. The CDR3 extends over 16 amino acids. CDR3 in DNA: TGTGCCAGCAGCCCCACCGGGGCTAGCAGATACAATGAGCAGTTCTTC. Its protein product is CASSPTGASRYNEQFF. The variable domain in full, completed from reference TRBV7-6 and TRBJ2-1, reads GAGVSQSPRYKVTKRGQDVALRCDPISGHVSLYWYRQALGQGPEFLTYFNYEAQQDKSGLPNDRFSAERPEGSISTLTIQRTEQRDSAMYRCASSPTGASRYNEQFFGPGTRLTVL.

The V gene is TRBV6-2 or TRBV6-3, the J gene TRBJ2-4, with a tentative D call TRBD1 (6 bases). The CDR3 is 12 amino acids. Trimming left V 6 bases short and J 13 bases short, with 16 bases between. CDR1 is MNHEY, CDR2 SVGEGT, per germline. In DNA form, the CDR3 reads TGTGCCAGCAGCGAACAGGGCCGCGGGCAGTACTTC. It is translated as CASSEQGRGQYF.

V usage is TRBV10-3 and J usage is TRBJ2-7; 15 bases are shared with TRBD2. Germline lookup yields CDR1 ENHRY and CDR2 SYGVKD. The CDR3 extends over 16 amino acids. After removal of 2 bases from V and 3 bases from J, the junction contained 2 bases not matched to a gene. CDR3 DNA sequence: TGTGCCATCAGTGAGGGACTAGCGGGGGGGGACTACGAGCAGTACTTC. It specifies CAISEGLAGGDYEQYF.

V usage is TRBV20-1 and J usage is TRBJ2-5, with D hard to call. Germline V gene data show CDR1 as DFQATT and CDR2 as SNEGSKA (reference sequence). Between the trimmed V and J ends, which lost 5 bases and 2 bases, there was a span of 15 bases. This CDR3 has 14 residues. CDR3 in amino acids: CSAVPTADQETQYF. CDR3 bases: TGCAGTGCTGTCCCAACGGCAGATCAAGAGACCCAGTACTTC.

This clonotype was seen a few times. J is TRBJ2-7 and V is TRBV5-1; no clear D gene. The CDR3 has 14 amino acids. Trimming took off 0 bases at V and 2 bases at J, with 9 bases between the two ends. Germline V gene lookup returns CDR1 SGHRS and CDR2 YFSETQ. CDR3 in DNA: TGCGCCAGCAGCTTGGCCAGTGGGACCTACGAGCAGTACTTC. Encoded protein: CASSLASGTYEQYF.

CDR3 DNA sequence: TGTGCCAGCAGTCCCGGGACAGTAAATCAGCCCCAGCATTTT. Encoded protein: CASSPGTVNQPQHF. This chain joins TRBV6-5 and TRBJ1-5; TRBD1 matches at 7 bases. Trimming removed 5 bases from V and 4 bases from J; junction bases left unmatched: 5. The CDR3 loop spans 14 amino acids. The germline gives CDR1 MNHEY, CDR2 SVGAGI.

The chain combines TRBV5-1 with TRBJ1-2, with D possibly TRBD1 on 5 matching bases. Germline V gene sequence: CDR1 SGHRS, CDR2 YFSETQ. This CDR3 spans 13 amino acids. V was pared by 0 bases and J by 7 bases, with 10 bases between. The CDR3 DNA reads TGCGCCAGCAGCTTGGAGGTCGGGGGTGGCTACACCTTC. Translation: CASSLEVGGGYTF. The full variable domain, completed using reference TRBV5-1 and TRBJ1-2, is KAGVTQTPRYLIKTRGQQVTLSCSPISGHRSVSWYQQTPGQGLQFLFEYFSETQRNKGNFPGRFSGRQFSNSRSEMNVSTLELGDSALYLCASSLEVGGGYTFGSGTRLTVV.

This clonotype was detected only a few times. CDR3 residues: CATSRDALVAGLSNEQFF. The CDR3 region has the DNA TGTGCCACCAGCAGAGATGCTCTCGTAGCGGGACTAAGCAATGAGCAGTTCTTC. V usage is TRBV15 and J usage is TRBJ2-1; 8 positions match TRBD2. V lost 0 bases, J lost 6 bases, and 13 bases stayed unmatched. The CDR3 is 18 residues long. Germline CDR1 is LNHNV and CDR2 is YYDKDF (reference sequence).

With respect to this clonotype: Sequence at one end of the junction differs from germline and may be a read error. The CDR3 spells CSVGPTLNNEQFF. The CDR3 DNA reads TGCAGTGTTGGACCGACGTTGAACAATGAGCAGTTCTTC. This chain connects TRBV29-1 to TRBJ2-1; D is undetermined. CDR3 length: 13 amino acids. Germline CDR1 reads SQVTM; CDR2 reads ANQGSEA.

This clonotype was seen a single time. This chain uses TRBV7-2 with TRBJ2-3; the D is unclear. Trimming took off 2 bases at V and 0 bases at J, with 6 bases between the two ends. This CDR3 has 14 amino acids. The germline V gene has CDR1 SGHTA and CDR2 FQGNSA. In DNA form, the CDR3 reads TGTGCCAGCAGCTTACAATTTAGCACAGATACGCAGTATTTT. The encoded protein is CASSLQFSTDTQYF. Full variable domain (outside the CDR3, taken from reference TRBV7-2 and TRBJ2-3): GAGVSQSPSNKVTEKGKDVELRCDPISGHTALYWYRQSLGQGLEFLIYFQGNSAPDKSGLPSDRFSAERTGGSVSTLTIQRTQQEDSAVYLCASSLQFSTDTQYFGPGTRLTVL.

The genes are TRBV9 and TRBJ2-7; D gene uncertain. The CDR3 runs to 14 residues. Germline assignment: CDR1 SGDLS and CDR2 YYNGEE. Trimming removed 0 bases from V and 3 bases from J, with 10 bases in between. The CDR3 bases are TGTGCCAGCAGCGTAGGCCTAAGAGTCTACGAGCAGTACTTC. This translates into CASSVGLRVYEQYF.

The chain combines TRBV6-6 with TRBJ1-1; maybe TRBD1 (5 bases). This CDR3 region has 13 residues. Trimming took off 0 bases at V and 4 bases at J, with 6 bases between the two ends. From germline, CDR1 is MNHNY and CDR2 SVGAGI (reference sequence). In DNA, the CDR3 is TGTGCCAGCAGTTACTCGGGGACCACTGAAGCTTTCTTT. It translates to CASSYSGTTEAFF.

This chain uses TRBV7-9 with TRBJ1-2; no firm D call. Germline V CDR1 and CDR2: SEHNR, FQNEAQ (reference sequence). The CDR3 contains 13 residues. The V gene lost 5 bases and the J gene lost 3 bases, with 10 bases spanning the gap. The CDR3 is CASSLARHYGYTF. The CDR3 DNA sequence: TGTGCCAGCAGCCTCGCGCGCCACTATGGCTACACCTTC.

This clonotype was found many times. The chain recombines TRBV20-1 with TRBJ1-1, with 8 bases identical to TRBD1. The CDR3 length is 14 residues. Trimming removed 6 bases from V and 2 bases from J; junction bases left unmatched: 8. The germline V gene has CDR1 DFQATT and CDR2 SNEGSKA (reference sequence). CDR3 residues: CSAKQGAGNTEAFF. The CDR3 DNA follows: TGCAGTGCGAAGCAGGGGGCAGGAAACACTGAAGCTTTCTTT.

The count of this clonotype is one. CDR3 loop: CASSSRGSTNEKLFF. The CDR3 DNA reads TGTGCCAGCAGCTCCAGGGGCTCGACTAATGAAAAACTGTTTTTT. The V call is TRBV7-2, the J call TRBJ1-4; tentatively, D is TRBD1 (6 bases). This CDR3 has 15 amino acids. The V end was cut by 4 bases, the J end by 2 bases, with 11 bases between. Per germline, CDR1 SGHTA and CDR2 FQGNSA.

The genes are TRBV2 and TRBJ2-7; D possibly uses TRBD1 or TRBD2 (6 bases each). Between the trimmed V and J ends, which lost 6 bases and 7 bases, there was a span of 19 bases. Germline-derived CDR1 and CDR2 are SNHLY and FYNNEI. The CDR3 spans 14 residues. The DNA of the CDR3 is TGTGCCAGCAGGGCGGGACACCTGATGATTGAGCAGTACTTC. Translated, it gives CASRAGHLMIEQYF.

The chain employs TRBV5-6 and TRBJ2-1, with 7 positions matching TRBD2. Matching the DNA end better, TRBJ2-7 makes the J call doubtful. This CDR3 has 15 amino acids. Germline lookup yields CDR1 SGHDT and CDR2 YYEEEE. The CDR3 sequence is CASSLAAGYPSEQYF. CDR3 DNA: TGTGCCAGCAGCTTGGCAGCGGGGTACCCCTCCGAGCAGTACTTC.